The entry below describes one T cell receptor beta chain. The data belong to a study of blood T cell repertoires in COVID-19. Assay used: immunoSEQ multiplex PCR; TCRdb lists only in-frame clones, some missing. The repertoire consists of 95,000 to 150,000 clones, with around three quarters occurring once and the leading ten covering around 15%. Germline-derived CDR1 and CDR2 are MNHEY and SVGEGT. The CDR3 has 15 amino acids. The V end was cut by 1 base, the J end by 0 bases, with 7 bases between. Sequenced sample: peripheral blood. The genes are TRBV6-2 or TRBV6-3 and TRBJ2-1, with a weak D call TRBD2 (5 bases). This clonotype was obtained from a man between 60 and 70 years old with active or convalescent COVID-19. The CDR3, as DNA: TGTGCCAGCAGTTACTGGGGAGACTCCTACAATGAGCAGTTCTTC. This sequence encodes CASSYWGDSYNEQFF.